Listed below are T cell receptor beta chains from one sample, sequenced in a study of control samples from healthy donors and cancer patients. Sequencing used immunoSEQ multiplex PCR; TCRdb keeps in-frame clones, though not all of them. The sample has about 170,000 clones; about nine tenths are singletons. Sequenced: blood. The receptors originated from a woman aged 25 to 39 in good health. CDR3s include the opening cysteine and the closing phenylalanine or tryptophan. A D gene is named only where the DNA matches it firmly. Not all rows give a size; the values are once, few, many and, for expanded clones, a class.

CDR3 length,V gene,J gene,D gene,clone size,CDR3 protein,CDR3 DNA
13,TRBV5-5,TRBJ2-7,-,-,CASSLIGSDEQYF,TGTGCCAGCAGCTTAATAGGGTCTGACGAGCAGTACTTC
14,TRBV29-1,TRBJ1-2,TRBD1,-,CSVPRGRKHYGYTF,TGCAGCGTACCCAGGGGGCGAAAACACTATGGCTACACCTTC
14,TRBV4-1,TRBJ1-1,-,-,CASSQDHRNTEAFF,TGCGCCAGCAGCCAAGACCACCGCAACACTGAAGCTTTCTTT
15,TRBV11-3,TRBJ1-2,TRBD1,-,CASSLETGDNYGYTF,TGTGCCAGCAGCTTAGAGACAGGGGATAACTATGGCTACACCTTC
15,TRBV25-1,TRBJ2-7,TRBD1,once,CASSEWGQGAHEQYF,TGTGCCAGCAGTGAATGGGGCCAGGGGGCGCACGAGCAGTACTTC
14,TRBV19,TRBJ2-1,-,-,CASSGGAGVNEQFF,TGTGCCAGTAGTGGGGGCGCGGGAGTCAATGAGCAGTTCTTC
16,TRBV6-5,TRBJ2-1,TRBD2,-,CASSYSTSGLYNEQFF,TGTGCCAGCAGTTACTCGACTAGCGGGCTCTACAATGAGCAGTTCTTC
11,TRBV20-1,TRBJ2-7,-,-,CSARLGHEQYF,TGCAGTGCTAGACTGGGCCACGAGCAGTACTTC
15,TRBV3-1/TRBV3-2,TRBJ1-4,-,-,CASSQAPGINEKLFF,TGTGCCAGCAGCCAAGCGCCGGGTATTAATGAAAAACTGTTTTTT
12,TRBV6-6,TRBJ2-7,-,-,CASSYWDYEQYF,TGTGCCAGCAGTTACTGGGATTACGAGCAGTACTTC
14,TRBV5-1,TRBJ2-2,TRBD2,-,CASRLAGNTGELFF,TGCGCCAGCAGACTAGCGGGGAACACCGGGGAGCTGTTTTTT
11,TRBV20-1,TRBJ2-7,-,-,CSARASYEQYF,TGCAGTGCTAGGGCCTCCTACGAGCAGTACTTC
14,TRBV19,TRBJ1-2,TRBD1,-,CASSIDRGGYGYTF,TGTGCCAGTAGTATCGACAGGGGAGGCTATGGCTACACCTTC